The T cell receptor beta chain described here comes from a study of monozygotic twins with inflammatory bowel disease. The CDR3 has 17 residues. Germline lookup yields CDR1 MNHEY and CDR2 SVGAGI. In the case of this clonotype: Its matching antigen is unknown.

Study-level results: Individual T cell subtypes were not distinguishable.

Donors gave 2.5 ml of blood apiece. Researchers ran eight separate cDNA reactions for each sample. The template switching step added UMIs that contained a 6-nucleotide sample barcode. From its re-call of the 5' RACE reads, TCRdb lists each CDR3 protein once, without DNA. This listing includes 120,000 to 150,000 distinct CDR3 sequences. V and J are TRBV6-5 and TRBJ2-1; no DNA is available, so the TRBD2 call from TCRdb remains unchecked. The TCR sequence derives from a human donor with ulcerative colitis or Crohn's disease, or a healthy co-twin of an affected twin (not recorded which). The sample consisted of blood. This chain's CDR3 is CASSYRASGGPYNEQFF.